This T cell receptor beta chain was identified in a study of blood T cells in healthy people across ages. Broader study findings: Both higher diversity and more naive CD4+ cells marked long-lived donors when set against aged donors.

The use of a sample-barcoded 5' primer and a J-beta primer mix characterized a second PCR of roughly 6 to 12 cycles. A template-switch adaptor containing 12 random nucleotides labeled each cDNA molecule. One entry per CDR3 protein results from TCRdb running MiXCR on the 5' RACE reads. This table holds hundreds of thousands of distinct CDR3 sequences, around 43% found once. As concerns this clonotype: Its antigen is as yet unknown.

Material: blood. The sequence was collected from a man aged 80 or over in good health.

The CDR3 bases are TGCAGTGCTGGGACTGTGGCCAAAAACATTCAGTACTTC. This sequence encodes CSAGTVAKNIQYF. The J gene is TRBJ2-4, the V gene TRBV20-1, with D perhaps TRBD2 (6 bases). Germline V gene lookup returns CDR1 DFQATT and CDR2 SNEGSKA (reference sequence). The CDR3 length is 13 residues. Trimming removed 5 bases at V and 1 base at J, with 9 bases between.